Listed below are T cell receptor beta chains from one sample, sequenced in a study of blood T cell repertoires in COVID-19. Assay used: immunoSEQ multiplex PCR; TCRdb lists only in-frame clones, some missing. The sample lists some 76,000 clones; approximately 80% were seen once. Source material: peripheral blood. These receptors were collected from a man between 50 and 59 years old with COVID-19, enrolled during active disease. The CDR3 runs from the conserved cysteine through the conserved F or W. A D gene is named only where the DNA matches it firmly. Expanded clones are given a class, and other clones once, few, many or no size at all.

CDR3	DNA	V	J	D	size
CASSPGQNYEQYF	TGTGCCAGCTCACCGGGACAGAACTACGAGCAGTACTTC	TRBV18	TRBJ2-7	TRBD1	NA
CASSYGQLYGYTF	TGTGCCAGCAGTTACGGGCAACTCTATGGCTACACCTTC	TRBV6-5	TRBJ1-2	NA	NA
CASSLLRDTQYF	TGTGCCAGCAGCCTCCTTCGGGATACGCAGTATTTT	TRBV28	TRBJ2-3	NA	NA
CAISEVDRVREQYF	TGTGCCATCAGTGAGGTTGACAGGGTCCGCGAGCAGTACTTC	TRBV10-3	TRBJ2-7	TRBD1	NA
CASSRRGTANTGELFF	TGTGCCAGCAGCCGACGAGGGACAGCGAACACCGGGGAGCTGTTTTTT	TRBV4-2	TRBJ2-2	TRBD1	NA
CATSARRDQETQYF	TGTGCCACCAGTGCCCGCCGGGACCAAGAGACCCAGTACTTC	TRBV24-1	TRBJ2-5	NA	NA
CASSSGQGYNEQYF	TGTGCCAGCAGCTCGGGACAGGGCTATAACGAGCAGTACTTC	TRBV11-3	TRBJ2-7	TRBD1	few
CASNRVGGGNEQFF	TGTGCCAGCAACCGGGTGGGGGGTGGCAATGAGCAGTTCTTC	TRBV6-5	TRBJ2-1	NA	NA
CASSLATGNEQFF	TGTGCCAGCAGCTTAGCGACAGGGAATGAGCAGTTCTTC	TRBV7-2	TRBJ2-1	TRBD1	NA
CATSRGGGGETQYF	TGTGCCACCAGCAGAGGAGGGGGCGGAGAGACCCAGTACTTC	TRBV15	TRBJ2-5	TRBD1	NA
CASSLSTGGSPEAFF	TGTGCCAGCAGCCTTTCGACAGGGGGCTCCCCTGAAGCTTTCTTT	TRBV11-2	TRBJ1-1	TRBD1	many
CASSVAPGTSGNTIYF	TGTGCCAGCAGCGTAGCCCCCGGGACATCAGGAAACACCATATATTTT	TRBV9	TRBJ1-3	NA	NA
CASSSRQGTDTQYF	TGTGCCAGCAGCTCGAGACAGGGAACAGATACGCAGTATTTT	TRBV7-9	TRBJ2-3	TRBD1	NA
CATSEWGRDNQPQHF	TGTGCCACCTCCGAGTGGGGGCGAGACAATCAGCCCCAGCATTTT	TRBV15	TRBJ1-5	NA	NA
CASGGQRATGELFF	TGTGCCAGCGGGGGACAGCGGGCCACCGGGGAGCTGTTTTTT	TRBV6-5	TRBJ2-2	NA	NA
CATSRRGGGEKLFF	TGTGCCACCAGCCGCCGAGGAGGTGGGGAAAAACTGTTTTTT	TRBV15	TRBJ1-4	NA	NA
CATSVTSGSTDTQYF	TGTGCCACCAGTGTAACTAGCGGGAGCACAGATACGCAGTATTTT	TRBV24-1	TRBJ2-3	TRBD2	NA
CASPPRVAPLSYNEQFF	TGCGCCAGCCCTCCAAGGGTAGCGCCCCTATCCTACAATGAGCAGTTCTTC	TRBV10-1	TRBJ2-1	NA	NA
CASSPGTSGLYEQYF	TGTGCCAGCAGCCCCGGGACTAGCGGTTTATACGAGCAGTACTTC	TRBV5-4	TRBJ2-7	TRBD2	NA
CASANADTCPSNQPQHF	TGTGCCAGCGCGAATGCGGACACTTGTCCTAGCAATCAGCCCCAGCATTTT	TRBV11-3	TRBJ1-5	NA	NA
CASSRYGTSGSFKTQYF	TGTGCCAGCAGCCGTTATGGGACTAGCGGGAGTTTCAAGACCCAGTACTTC	TRBV11-2	TRBJ2-5	TRBD2	NA
CASSQGSLADTQYF	TGTGCCAGCAGCCAAGGTTCCCTTGCAGATACGCAGTATTTT	TRBV14	TRBJ2-3	NA	NA
CASGPPGTGNTEAFF	TGTGCCAGCGGACCCCCCGGGACAGGGAACACTGAAGCTTTCTTT	TRBV28	TRBJ1-1	TRBD1	NA
CATRGQPNSPLHF	TGTGCCACCAGAGGACAGCCGAATTCACCCCTCCACTTT	TRBV24-1	TRBJ1-6	NA	NA
CASSQVVSPSTDTQYF	TGCGCCAGCAGCCAAGTTGTGAGTCCTAGCACAGATACGCAGTATTTT	TRBV4-3	TRBJ2-3	NA	once
CASSSLAGEQFF	TGCGCCAGCAGTTCACTAGCGGGGGAGCAGTTCTTC	TRBV5-1	TRBJ2-1	TRBD2	NA
CASSRDREPQETQYF	TGTGCCAGCTCAAGAGACCGGGAACCGCAAGAGACCCAGTACTTC	TRBV18	TRBJ2-5	NA	NA
CASRGGADTGELFF	TGTGCCAGCCGGGGGGGGGCGGACACCGGGGAGCTGTTTTTT	TRBV25-1	TRBJ2-2	TRBD2	NA
CASSEKSYAGETQYF	TGTGCTAGCAGCGAAAAGAGTTACGCAGGGGAGACCCAGTACTTC	TRBV7-7	TRBJ2-5	NA	NA